The clone carrying this T cell receptor beta chain was picked up many times. Its antigen is undetermined. What was amplified from RNA transcripts were TCR beta CDR3 regions. The primer set for the first-round RT-PCR of the TCR CDR3 was HTBI. A single record per CDR3 protein comes from TCRdb applying MiXCR to the multiplex PCR reads. The table lists under 300,000 distinct CDR3 sequences, about an eighth of them singletons. These data originate in a study of T cells in Graves' hyperthyroidism and ophthalmopathy. Study-wide points: Researchers found most expanded thyroid clonotypes above 0.001 in blood as well.

The V and J ends lost 5 bases and 2 bases respectively, with 10 bases between them. This CDR3 region has 13 residues. The germline V gene encodes CDR1 MNHEY and CDR2 SMNVEV (reference sequence). The sample consisted of blood. This clonotype was sampled from a woman in her twenties or thirties with Graves' hyperthyroidism that later progressed to Graves' ophthalmopathy. V and J are TRBV27 and TRBJ2-7, with D uncertain. CDR3 in DNA: TGTGCCAGCAGTACACTCCCTCCCTACGAGCAGTACTTC. It codes for CASSTLPPYEQYF.